The 14 T cell receptor beta chains listed next were all sequenced from one sample in a study of T cell responses to AZD1222 COVID-19 vaccine. Clones were sequenced by immunoSEQ multiplex PCR, and TCRdb holds only the in-frame ones, with some missing. The repertoire includes roughly 150,000 clones, roughly nine tenths of them detected once, and approximately 2% sits in the top ten. Sample: peripheral blood, taken on day 0 of AZD1222 vaccination. Receptor source: an adult in good health.

This chain uses TRBV10-3 with TRBJ1-1; D is unresolved. This CDR3 comprises 13 residues. The V end lost 2 bases, the J end lost 3 bases, and 7 bases lay between the germline ends. Germline V gives CDR1 ENHRY, CDR2 SYGVKD. DNA of the CDR3: TGTGCCATCAGTGAGACAAGAGACACTGAAGCTTTCTTT. It codes for CAISETRDTEAFF.

This clone appeared a few times. V usage is TRBV30 and J usage is TRBJ1-3; 8 bases are shared with TRBD1. This CDR3 contains 16 residues. The J segment lost 0 bases and the V segment lost 0 bases, leaving 4 bases of the junction unmatched. Germline CDR1 is GTSNPN and CDR2 is SVGIG (reference sequence). The CDR3 nucleotides read TGTGCCTGGAGTGTACAGGGGGGCGCCTCTGGAAACACCATATATTTT. Encoded protein: CAWSVQGGASGNTIYF.

V gene TRBV5-4 combines with J gene TRBJ2-1; TRBD2 agrees at 8 bases. Germline lookup yields CDR1 SGHNT and CDR2 YYREEE (reference sequence). V lost 0 bases to trimming and J lost 6 bases; unmatched junction nucleotides: 2. CDR3 length equals 14 residues. CDR3 loop: CASSLEGTSNEQFF. The CDR3 region has the DNA TGTGCCAGCAGCTTGGAGGGGACTAGCAATGAGCAGTTCTTC.

This clone was observed once. V is TRBV6-1 and J is TRBJ2-1, with TRBD1 as a possible D gene (5 bases). Deletions cut 3 bases from V and 2 bases from J, with 11 bases between. The CDR3 has 15 amino acids. CDR1 and CDR2 (germline): MNHNS, SASEGT. The CDR3 DNA is TGTGCCAGCAGTGAGCTTCAGGGAACCTACAATGAGCAGTTCTTC. It yields the protein CASSELQGTYNEQFF.

The chain couples TRBV23-1 to TRBJ1-1; 8 bases map to TRBD1. TRBV23-1 is given ORF status, its function remaining uncertain. There are 14 residues in the CDR3. The trim removed 8 bases at V and 7 bases at J, leaving 12 bases unmatched. Here the CDR3 reads CASGSRGPGGEAFF. In nucleotides, the CDR3 is TGCGCCAGCGGGTCCAGGGGGCCCGGAGGTGAAGCTTTCTTT.

The CDR3 coding sequence is TGTGCCAGCAGCCGCACCATGAACACTGAAGCTTTCTTT. Encoded protein: CASSRTMNTEAFF. The chain has TRBV28 and TRBJ1-1, with D uncertain. Germline V CDR1 and CDR2: MDHEN, SYDVKM. The V and J ends lost 6 bases and 0 bases respectively, with 8 bases between them. There are 13 residues in the CDR3. The whole variable domain, filled in from reference TRBV28 and TRBJ1-1, reads DVKVTQSSRYLVKRTGEKVFLECVQDMDHENMFWYRQDPGLGLRLIYFSYDVKMKEKGDIPEGYSVSREKKERFSLILESASTNQTSMYLCASSRTMNTEAFFGQGTRLTVV.

The J gene is TRBJ1-1, the V gene TRBV19; D is possibly TRBD1 (5 bases). The CDR3 runs 17 residues. Germline CDR1 is LNHDA and CDR2 is SQIVND (reference sequence). The V end was cut by 7 bases, the J end by 0 bases, with 21 bases between. The CDR3: CASTGSSVPLMNTEAFF. Written as DNA, the CDR3 is TGTGCCAGTACAGGGTCCAGCGTACCTCTTATGAACACTGAAGCTTTCTTT.

This rearrangement joins TRBV11-2 to TRBJ1-2; tentatively, D is TRBD1 (6 bases). This CDR3 has 13 amino acids. CDR1 SGHAT and CDR2 FQNNGV come from the germline V gene. With 1 base removed from V and 7 bases from J, the gap between germline ends came to 10 bases. The CDR3 bases are TGTGCCAGCAGCTTAGCAGGGGCCGGTGGCTACACCTTC. This gives the protein CASSLAGAGGYTF.

The chain is built from TRBV6-5 and TRBJ2-1, with D possibly being TRBD1 (6 bases). This CDR3 region has 16 residues. Germline V gene lookup returns CDR1 MNHEY and CDR2 SVGAGI. Trimming stripped 0 bases from V and 9 bases from J, with 18 bases between. Here the CDR3 reads CASSYSGRGPGVEQFF. The DNA for the CDR3 is TGTGCCAGCAGTTACTCCGGCAGGGGTCCTGGGGTTGAGCAGTTCTTC.

The V gene is TRBV7-9, the J gene TRBJ1-3; 9 nucleotides align to TRBD1. The CDR3 covers 16 residues. V shed 6 bases and J 3 bases; nucleotides not matched to a gene: 9. CDR1 is SEHNR and CDR2 is FQNEAQ in the germline V gene (reference sequence). CDR3 bases: TGTGCCAGCAGGTTACTCGGACAGGGGAGTGGAAACACCATATATTTT. Residues: CASRLLGQGSGNTIYF.

The gene calls are TRBV3-1 (or the pseudogene TRBV3-2) and TRBJ1-5; 10 bases fit TRBD1. The CDR3 is made up of 15 amino acids. The germline gives CDR1 LGHDT, CDR2 YNNKEL (reference sequence). Trimming took 3 bases from V and 6 from J; bases not matched to a gene: 5. CDR3 nucleotides: TGTGCCAGCAGCCATGGGACAGGGGTGGGTCAGCCCCAGCATTTT. Encoded protein: CASSHGTGVGQPQHF.

The V gene is TRBV28, the J gene TRBJ2-3; D is perhaps TRBD1 (6 bases). Germline CDR1 reads MDHEN; CDR2 reads SYDVKM. CDR3 length: 15 amino acids. V gave up 7 bases and J gave up 0 bases, with 14 bases separating them. CDR3 region: CASKQTGPSTDTQYF. CDR3 nucleotide sequence: TGTGCCAGCAAACAGACAGGACCTAGCACAGATACGCAGTATTTT.

The chain links TRBV30 to TRBJ2-7; 9 nucleotides agree with TRBD2. CDR1 and CDR2 from the germline V gene are GTSNPN and SVGIG (reference sequence). Trimming removed 5 bases from V and 0 bases from J; junction bases left unmatched: 11. The CDR3 consists of 16 residues. In nucleotides, the CDR3 is TGTGCCTGGCAGACTCAGCTAGCGGGGAGCTCCTACGAGCAGTACTTC. It is translated as CAWQTQLAGSSYEQYF.

The chain uses TRBV19 and TRBJ1-5; D possibly corresponds to TRBD1 (6 bases). The CDR3 is 14 amino acids. Trimming cost V 7 bases and J 3 bases, with 13 bases left between them. CDR1 is LNHDA, CDR2 SQIVND, per germline (reference sequence). In DNA form, the CDR3 reads TGTGCCAGTACGAGGACAGCCCTCAATCAGCCCCAGCATTTT. Translating it yields CASTRTALNQPQHF.